This TCR beta chain emerged from a study of blood T cell repertoires in COVID-19. Method: immunoSEQ multiplex PCR; TCRdb's copy keeps in-frame clones and lacks some. The sample shows more than 300,000 clones, about 90% of them seen only once. The CDR3 contains 15 residues. Germline CDR1 and CDR2: SNHLY and FYNNEI. The ends were cut back, 6 bases at V and 4 bases at J, with 16 bases in the middle. This receptor was taken from a man aged 40-49 years in a cohort exposed to, infected with or recovered from COVID-19 (not recorded which). The sample consisted of PBMCs or T cells enriched from blood (not recorded which). The V gene is TRBV2, the J gene TRBJ1-3; D remains ambiguous. The CDR3 here is CASSRGWLGGNTIYF. Here the CDR3 DNA reads TGTGCCAGCAGCCGAGGGTGGTTGGGCGGAAACACCATATATTTT.